This TCR beta chain was documented in a study of blood T cell repertoires in COVID-19. As for the study in general: Material from acute and convalescent COVID-19 was sourced from the United States, Italy and Spain.

Authors' processing steps: Scientists estimated how many nucleated cells there were by amplifying reference gene primers. The protocol was immunoSEQ multiplex PCR, while the TCRdb copy is restricted to in-frame clones and leaves out a portion. V, J and clone size are those of that table, while D and trimming were read from the DNA. The table has over 200,000 clones, 85% seen once. V was cut by 6 bases and J by 4 bases, with 16 bases left in between. The germline CDR1 and CDR2 sequences are SGHAT and FQNNGV. The CDR3 sequence is 15 residues long. This rearrangement joins TRBV11-2 to TRBJ2-1; tentative D call: TRBD1 (6 bases). Material for sequencing was PBMCs or T cells enriched from blood (not recorded which). The sequence came from a man aged 40-50 years who had recovered from COVID-19. DNA for the CDR3: TGTGCCAGCAGGAAACAGGGCCGTACATACAATGAGCAGTTCTTC. This codes for CASRKQGRTYNEQFF.